This TCR beta chain appears in the sequencing data of a study of T cell responses to AZD1222 COVID-19 vaccine. Here immunoSEQ multiplex PCR was the method, and the copy in TCRdb shows in-frame clones only, minus some. This table has some 85,000 clones, around 93% appearing once. This clone showed up just once. The receptor was isolated from an adult in good health. The sequencing here drew on peripheral blood, taken on day 0 of AZD1222 vaccination.

Written as DNA, the CDR3 is TGCAGCGTTCTCACCGAAGGGGGGAACGGTCAGCCCCAGCATTTT. It encodes CSVLTEGGNGQPQHF. This chain links TRBV29-1 with TRBJ1-5, with D perhaps TRBD1 (6 bases). The germline gives CDR1 SQVTM, CDR2 ANQGSEA. V lost 5 bases and J lost 6, with 20 bases in between. This CDR3 is 15 amino acids long.